This record looks at one T cell receptor (beta chain) sequence and its context. This receptor's antigen is unknown. Base-call qualities are not available, and no considerably larger clone is one nucleotide away. The trim is 1 base for V and 7 bases for J, with a gap of 14 bases between the germline ends. The CDR3 spans 15 residues, from the cysteine through the phenylalanine. Only CDR3 DNA remains: 45 bases, in frame from the first base. CDR1 and CDR2 are read off the germline V gene (reference sequence) as LNHNV and YYDKDF. The CDR3 regions of human TCRbeta chains were subjected to immunosequencing. Per the authors' processing: Repertoire TCRs were matched against a reference library of SARS-CoV-2-specific TCRs generated with the MIRA antigen-specificity platform. Breadth was defined as the fraction of unique TCRs that were SARS-CoV-2-associated, and depth was defined as the fraction of total T cells that were SARS-CoV-2-associated. Each spike-specific TCR was assigned to its reactive spike region and to a CD4 or CD8 class using the MIRA data. Log10-transformed breadth and depth values were compared by one-way ANOVA with Sidak's multiple comparisons tests. The table was pulled from immuneACCESS by TCRdb, which kept in-frame rearrangements only. Such tables lose some clones; where checked, under half of the loss comes from unresolved V genes, and the rest has no known cause. V, J and clone size are taken as reported in that table, and D and trimming were inferred from the DNA itself. The sample profile shows 150,000 or so clones; over 90% of them were found once. Around 5% of the sample belongs to the ten largest clones.

This entry belongs to a study of T cell responses to AZD1222 COVID-19 vaccine (dated by TCRdb to about 2021). In terms of the full investigation: AZD1222 recipients whose second dose came at about 4 weeks and those whose second dose came at about 12 weeks were combined into one group, since spike-specific TCR depth and breadth did not differ between the two schedules. TCR sequencing covered over 230 trial participants: 200 to 220 given two doses of AZD1222 and 26 given two doses of MenACWY control vaccine. Trial participants were enrolled by age into subgroups of 18-55, 56-69 and 70-plus years, and about 150, 27 and 61 TCR-sequenced participants, respectively, were included in these subgroups. Broad study findings and their caveats: In the small 56-69-year group, the increase in depth fell short of significance, most likely because of low power. Reportedly, almost half of the unique spike-specific TCRs recognized epitopes lying outside the regions that are mutated in the B.1.351 and B.1.1.7 variants. Conclusions about previously exposed vaccinees are limited because only six or seven AZD1222 recipients were SARS-CoV-2 seropositive at baseline. After two AZD1222 doses, both the breadth and the depth of spike-specific TCRs were significantly higher than at day 0 and than in MenACWY recipients. The vaccine-associated CD4 TCRs covered the entire spike protein, and the dominant responses fell in regions 160-218 and 743-854. Participants were mostly white British, with more females than males. The authors suggested clonal diversity may have been underestimated. No day 14 peak-response samples were available, so repertoires were characterized only after the peak T cell response.

Interpreted using the paper, the time point label stands for: baseline before first vaccination. The vaccinee samples were drawn from two UK trials, COV001 and COV002, one of which was a single-blind randomized controlled phase 2/3 trial testing AZD1222 (ChAdOx1 nCoV-19) in healthy adults. For TCRbeta chain sequencing, PBMC samples from trial participants were taken at day 0 and at day 28 after the second dose. This sample comprised peripheral blood, obtained on day 0 of AZD1222 vaccination. The TCR originated in an adult in good health. The V gene is TRBV15 and the J gene is TRBJ1-5, with TRBD1 as a weak D call on 5 bases. The CDR3 protein is CATSRGLQEHQPQHF. The DNA sequence is as follows: TGTGCCACCAGCAGAGGCTTACAGGAGCACCAGCCCCAGCATTTT.